A selection of T cell receptor beta chains follows, all from one sample in a study of CD8+ T cells in alopecia areata. Using immunoSEQ multiplex PCR, the repertoire was profiled, and TCRdb retains in-frame clones only, with some absent. This sample has about 210,000 clones; about two fifths occur once, and the top ten carry under 0.55%. Sample: CD4+ T cells sorted from blood, taken at roughly week 30, from a patient treated with tofacitinib. Receptor source: a human donor with alopecia areata. Each CDR3 is given with its conserved first and last residue. The D gene is left open where the match is weak. Clone size is not always given. Where it is, it says once, few, many or a class for expanded clones.

TRBV29-1	few	.	TRBJ2-1	TGCAGCATGCCCTACCCGAGCTCCTACAATGAGCAGTTCTTC	CSMPYPSSYNEQFF
TRBV5-1	.	.	TRBJ2-1	TGCGCCAGCACCGCCGGGGGCGCAAACAATGAGCAGTTCTTC	CASTAGGANNEQFF
TRBV5-1	.	.	TRBJ1-2	TGCGCCAGCCGACGACCGGGACAACCTAACTATGGCTACACCTTC	CASRRPGQPNYGYTF
TRBV5-1	.	.	TRBJ2-5	TGCGCCAGCAGCTTGAACCTCGGGAACCAAGAGACCCAGTACTTC	CASSLNLGNQETQYF
TRBV4-1	few	TRBD1	TRBJ2-6	TGCGCCAGCAGCCAACCACTACAGGGGACCTCTGGGGCCAACGTCCTGACTTTC	CASSQPLQGTSGANVLTF
TRBV28	.	.	TRBJ2-7	TGTGCCAGCAGTTTATTGGACGGAGACTCCTACGAGCAGTACTTC	CASSLLDGDSYEQYF
TRBV2	few	.	TRBJ1-6	TGTGCCAGCAGTGAACAGCGCGGGCGGAATTCACCCCTCCACTTT	CASSEQRGRNSPLHF
TRBV18	.	TRBD1	TRBJ1-1	TGTGCCAGCTCACGTGGGACAGGGGACACTGAAGCTTTCTTT	CASSRGTGDTEAFF
TRBV2	.	TRBD1	TRBJ1-5	TGTGCCAGCAGTGGACAGGGGAAGGGGCAGCCCCAGCATTTT	CASSGQGKGQPQHF
TRBV29-1	many	.	TRBJ1-4	TGCAGCGTTGACAGGGAGGAAAAACTGTTTTTT	CSVDREEKLFF
TRBV4-2	.	.	TRBJ1-2	TGTGCCAGCAGCCTGGCGTTGGTTGACTATGGCTACACCTTC	CASSLALVDYGYTF
TRBV11-2	few	.	TRBJ1-1	TGTGCCAGCAGCTTAGCGGAGGGGACTGAAGCTTTCTTT	CASSLAEGTEAFF
TRBV5-5	.	TRBD1	TRBJ1-2	TGTGCCAGCAGCTCCTGGGACAGGGGTTGGGGCTACACCTTC	CASSSWDRGWGYTF
TRBV5-6	.	.	TRBJ2-1	TGTGCCAGCAGCCGGTGGGATGAGCAGTTCTTC	CASSRWDEQFF
TRBV7-9	.	.	TRBJ2-7	TGTGCCAGCAGCTTAGCGCTAGGGGGGAAGGAGCAGTACTTC	CASSLALGGKEQYF
TRBV5-1	.	.	TRBJ2-3	TGCGCCAGCAGCTGGGCCACCTCTGGGGATACGCAGTATTTT	CASSWATSGDTQYF
TRBV7-3	.	.	TRBJ2-3	TGTGCCAGCAGCTTAAGACAGAGCACAGATACGCAGTATTTT	CASSLRQSTDTQYF
TRBV9	.	.	TRBJ1-2	TGTGCCAGCACGGGACACAGAGCTAACTATGGCTACACCTTC	CASTGHRANYGYTF
TRBV30	once	.	TRBJ2-6	TGTGCCTGGACCCACGCCATTAGCGGGGCCAACGTCCTGACTTTC	CAWTHAISGANVLTF
TRBV30	.	.	TRBJ1-2	TGTGCCTGGAGTTTAGGGTTAAACTATGGCTACACCTTC	CAWSLGLNYGYTF
TRBV6-5	.	.	TRBJ1-2	TGTGCCAGCAGTTACGACGGGCTCTATGGCTACACCTTC	CASSYDGLYGYTF